This TCR beta chain was found in a study of human T cells and chemical hapten exposure. V lost 4 bases, J lost 6 bases, and 8 bases stayed unmatched. Germline loops: CDR1 SQVTM, CDR2 ANQGSEA. The CDR3 is 13 amino acids. In this sample, this clonotype turned up a few times. TCRdb re-derived calls from the RACE reads in MiXCR, one entry per CDR3 protein. The sample lists 50,000 to 70,000 distinct CDR3 sequences; roughly 10% were seen once. Time point specified: pre-sensitization, week 0. The sample's treatment: therapeutic diphenylcyclopropenone sensitization with weekly scalp DPC. Sequenced material: whole blood, taken in connection with sensitization to the hapten diphenylcyclopropenone (DPC). The source is a man between 35 and 55 years old with alopecia areata. Some clones in this sample may be carry-over from other donors' samples. The chain carries TRBV29-1 and TRBJ1-2; 7 nucleotides agree with TRBD1. CDR3 nucleotide sequence: TGCAGCGTTGTTCAGCGACAGGGCGATGGCTACACCTTC. Translated, it gives CSVVQRQGDGYTF.